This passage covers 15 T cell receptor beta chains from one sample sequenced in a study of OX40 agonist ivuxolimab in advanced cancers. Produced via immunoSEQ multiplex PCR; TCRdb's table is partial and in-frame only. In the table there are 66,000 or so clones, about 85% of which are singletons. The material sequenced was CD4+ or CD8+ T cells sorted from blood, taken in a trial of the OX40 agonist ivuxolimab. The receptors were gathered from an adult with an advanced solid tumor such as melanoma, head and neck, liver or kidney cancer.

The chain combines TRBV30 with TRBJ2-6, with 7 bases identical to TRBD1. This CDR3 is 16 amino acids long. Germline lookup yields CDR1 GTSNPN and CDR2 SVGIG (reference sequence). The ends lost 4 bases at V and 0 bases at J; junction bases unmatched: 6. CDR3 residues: CAWIRDSFSGANVLTF. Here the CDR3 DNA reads TGTGCCTGGATTAGGGACAGCTTCTCTGGGGCCAACGTCCTGACTTTC.

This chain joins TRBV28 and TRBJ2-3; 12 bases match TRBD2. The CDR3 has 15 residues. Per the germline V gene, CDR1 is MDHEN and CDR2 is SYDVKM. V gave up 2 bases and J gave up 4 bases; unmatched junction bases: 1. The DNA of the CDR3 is TGTGCCAGCAGTTTACTAGCGGGAGGGGCAGATACGCAGTATTTT. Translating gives CASSLLAGGADTQYF.

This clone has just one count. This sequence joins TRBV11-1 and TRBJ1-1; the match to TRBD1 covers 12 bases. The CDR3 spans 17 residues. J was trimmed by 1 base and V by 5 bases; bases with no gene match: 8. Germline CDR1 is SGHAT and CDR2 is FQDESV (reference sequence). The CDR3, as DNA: TGTGCCAGCAGCGTAACCGGGACAGGGGGCCGGAACACTGAAGCTTTCTTT. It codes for CASSVTGTGGRNTEAFF.

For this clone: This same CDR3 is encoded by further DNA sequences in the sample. In nucleotides, the CDR3 is TGTGCCTGGAGTGTCCGGGGGGCTAAAAATCAGCCCCAGCATTTT. Residues: CAWSVRGAKNQPQHF. The rearrangement joins TRBV30 to TRBJ1-5; weak D call: TRBD1 (6 bases). V dropped 0 bases and J dropped 4 bases, with 13 bases sitting between them. CDR3 length equals 15 residues. Germline values: CDR1 GTSNPN, CDR2 SVGIG (reference sequence).

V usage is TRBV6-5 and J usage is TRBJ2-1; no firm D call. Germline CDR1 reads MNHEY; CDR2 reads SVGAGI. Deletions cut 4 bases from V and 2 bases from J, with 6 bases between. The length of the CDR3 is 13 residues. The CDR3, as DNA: TGTGCCAGCAGTTCGACACCCTACAATGAGCAGTTCTTC. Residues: CASSSTPYNEQFF.

Here the CDR3 DNA reads TGTGCCAGCAGCGTAGTGGGGTCAGGTTCGAACACCGGGGAGCTGTTTTTT. Its translation is CASSVVGSGSNTGELFF. The chain joins TRBV9 to TRBJ2-2, with no clear D. The CDR3 is 17 residues long. Trimming took 0 bases from V and 0 from J, leaving 12 bases between them. Per germline, CDR1 SGDLS and CDR2 YYNGEE.

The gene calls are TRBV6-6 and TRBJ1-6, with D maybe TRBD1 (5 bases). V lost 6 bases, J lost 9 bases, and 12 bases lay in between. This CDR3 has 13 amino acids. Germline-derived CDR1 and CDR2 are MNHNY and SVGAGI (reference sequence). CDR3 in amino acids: CASRLGRISPLHF. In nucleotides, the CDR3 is TGTGCCAGCAGATTGGGACGGATTTCACCCCTCCACTTT.

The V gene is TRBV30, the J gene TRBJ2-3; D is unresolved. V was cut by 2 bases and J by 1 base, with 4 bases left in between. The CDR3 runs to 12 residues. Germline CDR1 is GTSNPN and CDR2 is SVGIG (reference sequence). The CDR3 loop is CAWSSGTDTQYF. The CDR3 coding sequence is TGTGCCTGGAGTTCGGGCACAGATACGCAGTATTTT.

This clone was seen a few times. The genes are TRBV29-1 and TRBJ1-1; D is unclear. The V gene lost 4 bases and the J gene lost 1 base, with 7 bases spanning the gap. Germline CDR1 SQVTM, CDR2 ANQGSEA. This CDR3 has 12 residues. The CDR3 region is CSVGRTNTEAFF. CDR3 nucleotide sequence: TGCAGCGTTGGACGGACGAACACTGAAGCTTTCTTT.

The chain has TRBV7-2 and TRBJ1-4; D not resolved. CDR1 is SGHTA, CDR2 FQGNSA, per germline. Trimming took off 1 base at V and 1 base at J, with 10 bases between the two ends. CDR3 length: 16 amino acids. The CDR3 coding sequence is TGTGCCAGCAGCTTAGTTAGCTTGGGAACTAATGAAAAACTGTTTTTT. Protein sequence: CASSLVSLGTNEKLFF.

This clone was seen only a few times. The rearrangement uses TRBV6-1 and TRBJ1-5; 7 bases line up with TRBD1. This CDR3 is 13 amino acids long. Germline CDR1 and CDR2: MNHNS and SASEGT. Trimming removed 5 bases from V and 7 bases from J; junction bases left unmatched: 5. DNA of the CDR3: TGTGCCAGCAGTTTAGGGGGCGGACAGCCCCAGCATTTT. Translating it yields CASSLGGGQPQHF.

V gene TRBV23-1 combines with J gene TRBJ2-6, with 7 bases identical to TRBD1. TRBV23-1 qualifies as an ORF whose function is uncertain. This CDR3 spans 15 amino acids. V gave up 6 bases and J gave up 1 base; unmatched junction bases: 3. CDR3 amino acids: CASSPGQSGANVLTF. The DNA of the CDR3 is TGCGCCAGCAGCCCGGGACAGTCTGGGGCCAACGTCCTGACTTTC.

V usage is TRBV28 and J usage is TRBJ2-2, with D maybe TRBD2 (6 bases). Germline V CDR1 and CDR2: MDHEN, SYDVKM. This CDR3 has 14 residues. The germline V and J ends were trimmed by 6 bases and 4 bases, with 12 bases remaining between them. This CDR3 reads CASRNSGFTGELFF. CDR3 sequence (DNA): TGTGCCAGCAGGAATAGCGGATTCACCGGGGAGCTGTTTTTT.

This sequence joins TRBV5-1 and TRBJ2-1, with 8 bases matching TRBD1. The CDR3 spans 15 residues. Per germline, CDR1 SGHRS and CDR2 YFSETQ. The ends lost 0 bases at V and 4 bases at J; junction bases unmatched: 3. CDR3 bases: TGCGCCAGCAGCTTGGCCGGGACAGGTTACAATGAGCAGTTCTTC. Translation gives CASSLAGTGYNEQFF.

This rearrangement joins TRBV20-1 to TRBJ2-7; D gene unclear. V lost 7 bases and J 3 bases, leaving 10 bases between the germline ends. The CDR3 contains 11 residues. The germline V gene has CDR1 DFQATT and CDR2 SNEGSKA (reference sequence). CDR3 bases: TGCAGTGGGCGAAAAGTCTACGAGCAGTACTTC. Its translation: CSGRKVYEQYF.